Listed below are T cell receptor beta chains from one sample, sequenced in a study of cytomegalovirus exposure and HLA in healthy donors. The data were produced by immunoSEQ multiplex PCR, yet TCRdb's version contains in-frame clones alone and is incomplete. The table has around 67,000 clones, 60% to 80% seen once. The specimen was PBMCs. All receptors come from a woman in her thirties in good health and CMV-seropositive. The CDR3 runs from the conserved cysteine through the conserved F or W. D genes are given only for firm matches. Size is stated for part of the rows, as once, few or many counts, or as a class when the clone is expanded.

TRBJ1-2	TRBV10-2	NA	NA	TGCGCCAGCACACAGCCCCCCCTCGGGGAGTCTGGCTACACCTTC	CASTQPPLGESGYTF
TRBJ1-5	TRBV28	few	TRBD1	TGTGCCAGCCGGCCCGGGACAGTAAGCCAGCCCCAGCATTTT	CASRPGTVSQPQHF
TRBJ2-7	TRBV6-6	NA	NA	TGTGCCAGCAGTTACCTCGACGACTCTTTCAACGAGCAGTACTTC	CASSYLDDSFNEQYF
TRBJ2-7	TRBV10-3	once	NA	TGTGCCATCAGGATGGGGGGAGGACGATCCTACGAGCAGTACTTC	CAIRMGGGRSYEQYF
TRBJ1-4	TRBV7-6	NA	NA	TGTGCCAGCAGCCCAGCTCCGACATTAAAACTGTTTTTT	CASSPAPTLKLFF
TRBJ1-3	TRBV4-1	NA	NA	TGCGCCAGCAGCCAAGAGGGACACTCTGGAAACACCATATATTTT	CASSQEGHSGNTIYF
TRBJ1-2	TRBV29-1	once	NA	TGCAGCGTTGACAGGATCTATGGCTACACCTTC	CSVDRIYGYTF
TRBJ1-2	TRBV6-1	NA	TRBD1	TGTGCCAGCAGCGCACAGGGGGACTATGGCTACACCTTC	CASSAQGDYGYTF
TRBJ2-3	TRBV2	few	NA	TGTGCCAGCAGTTCGACAGATACGCAGTATTTT	CASSSTDTQYF
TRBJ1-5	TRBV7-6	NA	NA	TGTGCCAGCAGCTTAGGGTCTCTAGAGCCCCAGCATTTT	CASSLGSLEPQHF
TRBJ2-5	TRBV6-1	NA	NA	TGTGCCAGCAGTGAAGCGCAGGGGGGCGGGGAGACCCAGTACTTC	CASSEAQGGGETQYF
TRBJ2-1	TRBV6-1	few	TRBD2	TGTGCCAGCAGTGTCGGGAGGGCCGTCTATGAGCAGTTCTTC	CASSVGRAVYEQFF
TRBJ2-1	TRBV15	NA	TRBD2	TGTGCCACCAGCAGAGAGTACCTAGCGGGAACCTACAATGAGCAGTTCTTC	CATSREYLAGTYNEQFF
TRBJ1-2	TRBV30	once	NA	TGTGCCTGGAGTGTTTTGAGCGGCTACACCTTC	CAWSVLSGYTF
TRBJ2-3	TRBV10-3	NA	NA	TGTGCCATCAGTGAGTCAGCGGGTACCACAGATACGCAGTATTTT	CAISESAGTTDTQYF
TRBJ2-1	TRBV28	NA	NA	TGTGCCAGCAGAGGCCGGAGCGATGAGCAGTTCTTC	CASRGRSDEQFF
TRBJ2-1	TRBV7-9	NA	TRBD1	TGTGCCAGCAGCTCCACAGGGGGACCCTACAATGAGCAGTTCTTC	CASSSTGGPYNEQFF